The entry below describes one T cell receptor (beta chain). Its cognate antigen is unknown. Trimming shortened V by 1 base and J by 1 base, and 10 bases separated the two germline ends. This CDR3 is 15 amino acids long. The V gene's germline CDR1 is MGHRA and CDR2 YSYEKL. TCRdb analysed the reads with MiXCR anew, one entry per CDR3 protein. The sample consists of under 450,000 distinct CDR3 sequences, about 35% of them appearing once. The data stem from a study of T cell repertoires in cytomegalovirus infection. At the level of the study: Public signatures in TCR beta pointed to CMV infection and matching HLA type.

The chain couples TRBV4-1 to TRBJ2-5; D ambiguous. The sample in question was cultured PBMCs, obtained from culture after CMV antigen stimulation. The source is a human donor in good health (CMV status not recorded). Some clones in this sample may be carry-over from other donors' samples. The CDR3 here is CASSQVRAFQETQYF. CDR3 DNA sequence: TGCGCCAGCAGCCAAGTCCGGGCCTTCCAAGAGACCCAGTACTTC.